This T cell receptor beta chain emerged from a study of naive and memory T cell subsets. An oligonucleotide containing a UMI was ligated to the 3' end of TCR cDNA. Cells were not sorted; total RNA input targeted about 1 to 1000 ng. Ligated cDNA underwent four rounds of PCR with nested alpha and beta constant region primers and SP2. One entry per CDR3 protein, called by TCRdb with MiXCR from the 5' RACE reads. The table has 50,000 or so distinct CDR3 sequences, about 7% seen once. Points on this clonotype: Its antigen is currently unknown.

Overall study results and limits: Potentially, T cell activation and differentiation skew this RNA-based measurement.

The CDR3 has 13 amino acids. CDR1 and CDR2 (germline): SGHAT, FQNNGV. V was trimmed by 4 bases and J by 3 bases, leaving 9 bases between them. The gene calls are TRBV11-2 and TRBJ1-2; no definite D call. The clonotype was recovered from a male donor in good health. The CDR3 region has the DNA TGTGCCAGCAGCTCCGGCATGGACTATGGCTACACCTTC. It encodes CASSSGMDYGYTF. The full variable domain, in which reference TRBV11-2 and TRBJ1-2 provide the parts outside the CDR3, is EAGVAQSPRYKIIEKRQSVAFWCNPISGHATLYWYQQILGQGPKLLIQFQNNGVVDDSQLPKDRFSAERLKGVDSTLKIQPAKLEDSAVYLCASSSGMDYGYTFGSGTRLTVV.